The 14 T cell receptor beta chains reported below all come from one sample, sequenced in a study of blood T cell repertoires in COVID-19. Sequenced by immunoSEQ multiplex PCR; TCRdb stores in-frame clones only, minus some. Here the sample spans some 240,000 clones, 90% being singletons. The sample comprised peripheral blood. The receptor set was obtained from a woman in her sixties or seventies with COVID-19, enrolled during active disease.

The chain has TRBV19 and TRBJ1-2, with 7 bases fitting TRBD1. The V segment lost 7 bases and the J segment 5 bases; nucleotides outside the gene matches: 7. This CDR3 is 13 amino acids long. Looked up from germline, CDR1 is LNHDA and CDR2 is SQIVND (reference sequence). CDR3 amino acids: CASTQQGSYGYTF. The CDR3 nucleotides are TGTGCCAGTACTCAACAGGGGTCATATGGCTACACCTTC.

This sequence joins TRBV4-2 and TRBJ2-3; TRBD2 agrees at 9 bases. Germline V gene data show CDR1 as LGHNA and CDR2 as YNFKEQ. The CDR3 has 17 residues. V lost 3 bases to trimming and J lost 0 bases; unmatched junction nucleotides: 7. This CDR3 reads CASSQAWAGGSTDTQYF. The CDR3, as DNA: TGTGCCAGCAGCCAGGCCTGGGCGGGGGGGAGCACAGATACGCAGTATTTT.

A remark on this clone: The sample has other DNA sequences that encode this CDR3 too. V gene TRBV7-8 combines with J gene TRBJ1-6; 8 bases are shared with TRBD1. With V trimmed by 3 bases and J by 9 bases, 4 bases remained unmatched. Germline V gives CDR1 SGHVS, CDR2 FQNEAQ. This CDR3 has 14 amino acids. The CDR3 protein is CASSFGQGGSPLHF. The DNA of the CDR3 is TGTGCCAGCAGCTTCGGACAGGGTGGTTCACCCCTCCACTTT.

The chain employs TRBV3-1 (or the pseudogene TRBV3-2) and TRBJ2-7, with TRBD1 matching 7 bases. CDR1 is LGHDT, CDR2 YNNKEL, per germline (reference sequence). CDR3 size: 16 residues. With V trimmed by 5 bases and J by 0 bases, 10 bases remained unmatched. This CDR3 is CASSSPGQRSSYEQYF. The CDR3 bases are TGTGCCAGCAGCTCTCCGGGACAGAGGAGCTCCTACGAGCAGTACTTC.

This chain connects TRBV18 to TRBJ1-2; D gene unclear. V was trimmed by 1 base and J by 6 bases, leaving 12 bases between them. The CDR3 is 14 residues long. Germline CDR1 and CDR2: KGHSH and LQKENI. DNA for the CDR3: TGTGCCAGCTCACCACGGGCAGATTACGATGGCTACACCTTC. Translated: CASSPRADYDGYTF.

The chain uses TRBV5-3 and TRBJ1-4, with unresolved D. Being an ORF, TRBV5-3 has a function that is uncertain. CDR3 length equals 14 residues. With 7 bases removed from V and 8 bases from J, the gap between germline ends came to 18 bases. CDR3: CARAPGENYEKLFF. The CDR3 nucleotides read TGTGCCAGAGCGCCAGGTGAGAATTACGAAAAACTGTTTTTT.

The genes are TRBV7-2 and TRBJ1-3; D may be TRBD1 (5 bases). CDR1 SGHTA and CDR2 FQGNSA come from the germline V gene. The V gene lost 1 base and the J gene lost 9 bases, with 13 bases spanning the gap. The CDR3 is 14 residues long. CDR3 nucleotides: TGTGCCAGCAGCTTAGGGACAACAACAGGCACCATATATTTT. Its translation: CASSLGTTTGTIYF.

The gene calls are TRBV20-1 and TRBJ1-2, with D possibly TRBD1 on 5 matching bases. The germline V gene has CDR1 DFQATT and CDR2 SNEGSKA (reference sequence). V dropped 6 bases and J dropped 4 bases, with 9 bases sitting between them. The length of the CDR3 is 11 residues. CDR3 DNA sequence: TGCAGTGCCGCGGGGACCTATGGCTACACCTTC. Its protein product is CSAAGTYGYTF.

V gene TRBV7-2 combines with J gene TRBJ2-5, with D perhaps matching TRBD1 (5 bases). Germline V gene lookup returns CDR1 SGHTA and CDR2 FQGNSA. The CDR3 runs 14 residues. Trimming stripped 4 bases from V and 9 bases from J, with 18 bases between. CDR3 loop: CASSSRLGQEAQYF. The CDR3 DNA follows: TGTGCCAGCAGCTCCCGCCTGGGGCAGGAAGCCCAGTACTTC.

The chain carries TRBV2 and TRBJ1-3; D is ambiguous. The ends were cut back, 3 bases at V and 2 bases at J, with 8 bases in the middle. CDR3 length: 14 residues. In germline, CDR1 is SNHLY, CDR2 FYNNEI. In DNA, the CDR3 is TGTGCCAGCAGTGAGGGCAGCACTGGAAACACCATATATTTT. Its translation: CASSEGSTGNTIYF.

The chain's CDR3 is CASSPPSLRYEQYF. The CDR3 nucleotides read TGTGCCAGCTCACCACCTTCACTTCGGTACGAGCAGTACTTC. The chain has TRBV18 and TRBJ2-7; no firm D call. This CDR3 contains 14 residues. With 0 bases removed from V and 4 bases from J, the gap between germline ends came to 10 bases. Germline V gene lookup returns CDR1 KGHSH and CDR2 LQKENI.

This clone appeared a few times. This sequence joins TRBV4-1 and TRBJ1-5, with TRBD1 as a possible D gene (5 bases). Germline V gene lookup returns CDR1 MGHRA and CDR2 YSYEKL. V lost 1 base and J 2 bases, leaving 12 bases between the germline ends. This CDR3 has 16 residues. The CDR3 spells CASSQGQGWGNQPQHF. The CDR3, as DNA: TGCGCCAGCAGCCAAGGCCAGGGATGGGGCAATCAGCCCCAGCATTTT.

The chain couples TRBV27 to TRBJ1-1; 9 bases map to TRBD1. The CDR3 sequence is 17 residues long. V shed 5 bases and J 4 bases; nucleotides not matched to a gene: 14. The germline CDR1 and CDR2 sequences are MNHEY and SMNVEV (reference sequence). Here the CDR3 DNA reads TGTGCCAGCAGTCCCGCGGCCCCTCTGACAGGGGGCACTGAAGCTTTCTTT. This encodes CASSPAAPLTGGTEAFF.

The chain recombines TRBV5-6 with TRBJ2-7; 10 positions agree with TRBD2. This CDR3 comprises 15 residues. Looked up from germline, CDR1 is SGHDT and CDR2 is YYEEEE. With V trimmed by 2 bases and J by 0 bases, 2 bases remained unmatched. The CDR3 is CASSFSGGPSYEQYF. CDR3 nucleotides: TGTGCCAGCAGCTTTAGCGGGGGGCCCTCCTACGAGCAGTACTTC.